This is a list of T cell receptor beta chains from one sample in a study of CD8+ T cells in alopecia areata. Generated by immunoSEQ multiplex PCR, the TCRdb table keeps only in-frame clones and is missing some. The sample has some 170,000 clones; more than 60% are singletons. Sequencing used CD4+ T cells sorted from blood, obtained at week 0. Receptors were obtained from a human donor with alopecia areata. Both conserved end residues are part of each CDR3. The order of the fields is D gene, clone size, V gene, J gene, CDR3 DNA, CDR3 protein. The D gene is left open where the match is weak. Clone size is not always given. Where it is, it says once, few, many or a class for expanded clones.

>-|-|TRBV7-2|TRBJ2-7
TGTGCCAGCGGGGCGGGGCTTGGGGCCGAGCAGTACTTC
CASGAGLGAEQYF
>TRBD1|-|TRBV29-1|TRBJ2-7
TGCAGCGTTGAATGGGACAGGGAAACCTACGAGCAGTACTTC
CSVEWDRETYEQYF
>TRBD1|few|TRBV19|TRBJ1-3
TGTGCCAGTAGGACTAAATCTGGGACAGAAGTCACCTACAACTCTGGAAACACCATATATTTT
CASRTKSGTEVTYNSGNTIYF
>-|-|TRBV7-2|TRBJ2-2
TGTGCCAGCAGCCCTAGGTGGGCTAGCTGGGGGAACACCGGGGAGCTGTTTTTT
CASSPRWASWGNTGELFF
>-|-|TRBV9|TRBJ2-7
TGTGCCAGCAGCCCTTCCGGGGTCCCCTACGAGCAGTACTTC
CASSPSGVPYEQYF
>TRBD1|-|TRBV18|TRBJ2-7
TGTGCCAGCTCACCCGGGACAGAAAGCGGCTACGAGCAGTACTTC
CASSPGTESGYEQYF
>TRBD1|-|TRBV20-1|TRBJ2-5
TGCAGTGCTGGGACAGCGGAGACCCAGTACTTC
CSAGTAETQYF
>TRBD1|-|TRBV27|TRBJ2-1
TGTGCCAGCAGAGCGTACGGGACAGGGACTTACAGTGAGCAGTTCTTC
CASRAYGTGTYSEQFF
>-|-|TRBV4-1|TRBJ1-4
TGCGCCAGCAGCCACCACAGGTTAACTAATGAAAAACTGTTTTTT
CASSHHRLTNEKLFF
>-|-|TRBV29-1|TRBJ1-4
TGCAGCGTACAGAATTCTAATGAAAAACTGTTTTTT
CSVQNSNEKLFF